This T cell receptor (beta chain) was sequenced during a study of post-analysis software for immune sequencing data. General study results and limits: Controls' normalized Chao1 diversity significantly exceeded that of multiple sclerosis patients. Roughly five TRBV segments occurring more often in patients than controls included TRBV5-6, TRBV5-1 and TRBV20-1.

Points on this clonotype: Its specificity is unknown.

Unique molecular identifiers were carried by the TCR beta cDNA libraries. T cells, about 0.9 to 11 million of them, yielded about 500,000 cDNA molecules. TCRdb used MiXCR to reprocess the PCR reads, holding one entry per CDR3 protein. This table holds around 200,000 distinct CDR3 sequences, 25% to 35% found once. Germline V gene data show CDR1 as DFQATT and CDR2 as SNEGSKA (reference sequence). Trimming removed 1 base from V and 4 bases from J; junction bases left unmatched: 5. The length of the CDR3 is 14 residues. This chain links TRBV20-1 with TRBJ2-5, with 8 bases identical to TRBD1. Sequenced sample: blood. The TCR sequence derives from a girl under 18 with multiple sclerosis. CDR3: CSARVDTGGETQYF. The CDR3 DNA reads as TGCAGTGCTAGAGTGGACACAGGGGGAGAGACCCAGTACTTC.